The 3 T cell receptor beta chains presented below share a single source sample, sequenced in a study of siplizumab effects on memory and regulatory T cells. The protocol was immunoSEQ multiplex PCR, while the TCRdb copy is restricted to in-frame clones and leaves out a portion. The profile shows more than 85,000 clones, roughly 92% of them singletons. The sequenced sample was CD4+ T cells sorted from blood. These receptor sequences come from a human donor in good health.

The genes are TRBV5-1 and TRBJ2-1; 10 bases fit TRBD1. V lost 4 bases, J lost 4 bases, and 8 bases stayed unmatched. The CDR3 extends over 16 amino acids. In germline, CDR1 is SGHRS, CDR2 YFSETQ. The CDR3 nucleotides are TGCGCCAGCAGCGTGGACAGGGGGACTGTATACAATGAGCAGTTCTTC. Its protein is CASSVDRGTVYNEQFF.

This chain uses TRBV7-2 with TRBJ1-5; the D is unclear. Germline lookup yields CDR1 SGHTA and CDR2 FQGNSA. The CDR3 extends over 15 amino acids. V was clipped by 1 base and J by 2 bases, with 9 bases between them. CDR3: CASSLGGAGNQPQHF. CDR3 bases: TGTGCCAGCAGCTTAGGTGGCGCAGGCAATCAGCCCCAGCATTTT.

This clone has just a few counts. The chain links TRBV15 to TRBJ1-5, with D uncertain. Trimming removed 5 bases from V and 2 bases from J, with 10 bases in between. The CDR3 has 14 residues. Looked up from germline, CDR1 is LNHNV and CDR2 is YYDKDF (reference sequence). The CDR3 is CATSGVSRNQPQHF. CDR3 bases: TGTGCCACCAGCGGAGTAAGCCGCAATCAGCCCCAGCATTTT.